What follows is one T cell receptor (beta chain) and its context. These data belong to a study of cytomegalovirus exposure and HLA in healthy donors. A multiplex PCR was run with 60 Vbeta primers and 13 Jbeta primers. Some clones are missing from TCRdb's copy, which holds only in-frame ones; the method was immunoSEQ multiplex PCR. The profile covers 150,000 to 200,000 clones, with 81% appearing a single time and around 1.9% taken by the ten largest. Trimming stripped 0 bases from V and 2 bases from J, with 9 bases between. The CDR3 covers 14 residues. Germline lookup yields CDR1 SGHRS and CDR2 YFSETQ.

V usage is TRBV5-1 and J usage is TRBJ2-7, with D possibly matching TRBD2 (5 bases). Sequenced material: PBMCs. The origin of this receptor is a man aged 18 to 35 in good health and CMV-seronegative. The CDR3 sequence: CASSLAAGTYEQYF. For the CDR3, the DNA is TGCGCCAGCAGCTTGGCGGCGGGTACCTACGAGCAGTACTTC.